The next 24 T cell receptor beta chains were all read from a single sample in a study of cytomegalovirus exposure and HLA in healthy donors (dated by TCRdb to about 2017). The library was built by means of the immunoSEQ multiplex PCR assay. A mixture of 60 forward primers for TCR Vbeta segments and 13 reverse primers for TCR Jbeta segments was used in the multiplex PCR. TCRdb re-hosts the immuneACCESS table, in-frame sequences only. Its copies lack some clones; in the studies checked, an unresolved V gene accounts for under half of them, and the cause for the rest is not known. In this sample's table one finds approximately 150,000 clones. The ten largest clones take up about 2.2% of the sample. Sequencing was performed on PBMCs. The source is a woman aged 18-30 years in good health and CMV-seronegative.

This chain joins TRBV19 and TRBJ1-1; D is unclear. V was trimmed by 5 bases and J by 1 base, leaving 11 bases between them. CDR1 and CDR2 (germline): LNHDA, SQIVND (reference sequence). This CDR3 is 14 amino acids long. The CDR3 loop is CASSLAVTNTEAFF. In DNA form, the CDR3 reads TGTGCCAGTAGTTTGGCGGTTACGAACACTGAAGCTTTCTTT.

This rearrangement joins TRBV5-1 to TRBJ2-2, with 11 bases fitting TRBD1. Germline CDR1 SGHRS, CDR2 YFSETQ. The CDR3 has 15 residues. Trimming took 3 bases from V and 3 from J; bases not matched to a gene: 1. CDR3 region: CASSWGQGDTGELFF. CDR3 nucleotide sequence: TGCGCCAGCAGCTGGGGACAGGGGGACACCGGGGAGCTGTTTTTT.

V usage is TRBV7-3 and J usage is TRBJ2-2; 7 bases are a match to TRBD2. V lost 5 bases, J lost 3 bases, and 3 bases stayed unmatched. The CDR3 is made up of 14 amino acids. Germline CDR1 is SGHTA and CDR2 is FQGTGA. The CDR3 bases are TGTGCCAGCAGCCGGGGAGGGGACACCGGGGAGCTGTTTTTT. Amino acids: CASSRGGDTGELFF.

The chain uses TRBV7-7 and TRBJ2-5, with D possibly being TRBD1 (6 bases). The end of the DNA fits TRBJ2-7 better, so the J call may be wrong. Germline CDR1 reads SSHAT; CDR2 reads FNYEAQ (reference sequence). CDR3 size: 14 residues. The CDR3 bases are TGTGCCAGCAGCCACCGGGACAACCCCTACGAGCAGTACTTC. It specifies CASSHRDNPYEQYF.

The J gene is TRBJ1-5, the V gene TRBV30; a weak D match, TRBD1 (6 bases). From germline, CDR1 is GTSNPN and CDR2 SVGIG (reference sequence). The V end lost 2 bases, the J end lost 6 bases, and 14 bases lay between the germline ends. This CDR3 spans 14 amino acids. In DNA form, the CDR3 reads TGTGCCTGGAGTCCTGGGGGCGGGGGTCAGCCCCAGCATTTT. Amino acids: CAWSPGGGGQPQHF.

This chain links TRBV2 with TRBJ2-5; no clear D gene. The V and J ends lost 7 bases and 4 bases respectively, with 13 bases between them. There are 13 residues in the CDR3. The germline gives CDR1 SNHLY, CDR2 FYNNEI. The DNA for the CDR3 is TGTGCCAGCATCCAATCCCCCCCAGAGACCCAGTACTTC. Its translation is CASIQSPPETQYF.

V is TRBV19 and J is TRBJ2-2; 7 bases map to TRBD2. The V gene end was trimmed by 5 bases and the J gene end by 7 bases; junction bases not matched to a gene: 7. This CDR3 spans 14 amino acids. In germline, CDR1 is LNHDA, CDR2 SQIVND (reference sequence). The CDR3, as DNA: TGTGCCAGTAGTCCCAGGGAGGGGTACGGGGAGCTGTTTTTT. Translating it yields CASSPREGYGELFF.

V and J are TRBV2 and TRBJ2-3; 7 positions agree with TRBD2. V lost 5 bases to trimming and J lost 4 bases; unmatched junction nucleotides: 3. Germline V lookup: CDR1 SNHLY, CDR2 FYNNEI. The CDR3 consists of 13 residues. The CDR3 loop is CASSSTSADTQYF. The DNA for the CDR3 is TGTGCCAGCAGTTCTACTAGCGCAGATACGCAGTATTTT.

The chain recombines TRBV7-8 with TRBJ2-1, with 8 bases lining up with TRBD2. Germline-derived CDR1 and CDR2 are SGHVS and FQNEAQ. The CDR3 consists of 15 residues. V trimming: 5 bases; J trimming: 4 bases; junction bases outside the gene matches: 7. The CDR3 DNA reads TGTGCCAGCAGCCCCCTGGCGGGGGGTTACAATGAGCAGTTCTTC. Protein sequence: CASSPLAGGYNEQFF. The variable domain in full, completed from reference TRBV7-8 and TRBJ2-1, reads GAGVSQSPRYKVAKRGQDVALRCDPISGHVSLFWYQQALGQGPEFLTYFQNEAQLDKSGLPSDRFFAERPEGSVSTLKIQRTQQEDSAVYLCASSPLAGGYNEQFFGPGTRLTVL.

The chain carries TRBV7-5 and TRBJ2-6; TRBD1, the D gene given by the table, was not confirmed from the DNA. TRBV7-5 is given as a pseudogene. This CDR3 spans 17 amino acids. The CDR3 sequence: CVRRDRGSFSGANVLTF. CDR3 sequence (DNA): TGTGTCAGAAGAGACAGGGGGTCTTTCTCTGGGGCCAACGTCCTGACTTTC.

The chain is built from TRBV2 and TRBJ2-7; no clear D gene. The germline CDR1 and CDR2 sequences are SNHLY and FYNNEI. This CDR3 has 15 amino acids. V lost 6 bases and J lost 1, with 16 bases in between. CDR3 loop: CASSPLILRSYEQYF. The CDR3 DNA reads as TGTGCCAGCAGCCCACTGATACTAAGATCCTACGAGCAGTACTTC.

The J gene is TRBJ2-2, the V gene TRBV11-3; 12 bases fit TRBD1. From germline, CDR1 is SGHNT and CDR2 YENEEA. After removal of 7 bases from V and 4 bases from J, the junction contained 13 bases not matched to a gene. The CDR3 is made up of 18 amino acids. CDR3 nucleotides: TGTGCCAGCATCCTCACCCGGGACAGGGGGCGCGTCACCGGGGAGCTGTTTTTT. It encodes CASILTRDRGRVTGELFF.

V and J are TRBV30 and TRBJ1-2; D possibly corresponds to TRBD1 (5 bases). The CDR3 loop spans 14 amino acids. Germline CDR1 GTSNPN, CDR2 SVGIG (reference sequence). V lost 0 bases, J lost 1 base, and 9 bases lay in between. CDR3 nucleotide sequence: TGTGCCTGGAGTGTTTTGGGGCATAACTATGGCTACACCTTC. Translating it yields CAWSVLGHNYGYTF.

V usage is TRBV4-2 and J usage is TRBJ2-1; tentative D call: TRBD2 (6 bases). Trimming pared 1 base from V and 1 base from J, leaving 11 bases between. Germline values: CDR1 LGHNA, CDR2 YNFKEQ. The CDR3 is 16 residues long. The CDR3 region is CASSQGGDASYNEQFF. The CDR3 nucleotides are TGTGCCAGCAGCCAAGGCGGGGACGCATCCTACAATGAGCAGTTCTTC.

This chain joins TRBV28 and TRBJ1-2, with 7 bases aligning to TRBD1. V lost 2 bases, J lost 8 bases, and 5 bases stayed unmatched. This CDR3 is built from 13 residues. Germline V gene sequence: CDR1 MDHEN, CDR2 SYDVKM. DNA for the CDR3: TGTGCCAGCAGTTTAGAGGGGGCGGTCGGCTACACCTTC. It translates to CASSLEGAVGYTF.

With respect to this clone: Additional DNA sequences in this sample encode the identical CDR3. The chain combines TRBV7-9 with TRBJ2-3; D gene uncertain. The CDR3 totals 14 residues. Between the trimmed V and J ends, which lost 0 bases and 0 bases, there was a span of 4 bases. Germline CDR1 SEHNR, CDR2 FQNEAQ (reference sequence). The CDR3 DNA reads TGTGCCAGCAGCTTAGCACAGAGCACAGATACGCAGTATTTT. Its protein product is CASSLAQSTDTQYF.

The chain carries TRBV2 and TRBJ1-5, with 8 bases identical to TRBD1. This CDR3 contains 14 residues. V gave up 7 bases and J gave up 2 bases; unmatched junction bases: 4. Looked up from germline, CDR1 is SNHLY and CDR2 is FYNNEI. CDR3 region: CASTGTGGNQPQHF. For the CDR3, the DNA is TGTGCCAGCACGGGGACAGGAGGCAATCAGCCCCAGCATTTT.

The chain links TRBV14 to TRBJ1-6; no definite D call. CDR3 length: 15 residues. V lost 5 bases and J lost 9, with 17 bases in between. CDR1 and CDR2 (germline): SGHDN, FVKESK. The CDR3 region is CASSAPGSISSPLHF. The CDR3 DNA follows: TGTGCCAGCAGCGCCCCGGGATCTATAAGTTCACCCCTCCACTTT.

For the CDR3, the DNA is TGTGCCAGCAGCCAAGGACAGTTAATCACCTCCTACAATGAGCAGTTCTTC. Amino acids: CASSQGQLITSYNEQFF. The chain combines TRBV5-8 with TRBJ2-1; D is possibly TRBD1 (6 bases). CDR1 SGHTS and CDR2 YDEGEE come from the germline V gene. The germline V and J ends were trimmed by 4 bases and 0 bases, with 17 bases remaining between them. This CDR3 spans 17 amino acids.

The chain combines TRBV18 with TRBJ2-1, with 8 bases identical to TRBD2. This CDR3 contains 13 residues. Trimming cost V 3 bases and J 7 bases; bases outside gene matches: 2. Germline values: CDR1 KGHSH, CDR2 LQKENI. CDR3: CASSPVAGNEQFF. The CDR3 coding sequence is TGTGCCAGCTCACCGGTAGCGGGAAATGAGCAGTTCTTC.

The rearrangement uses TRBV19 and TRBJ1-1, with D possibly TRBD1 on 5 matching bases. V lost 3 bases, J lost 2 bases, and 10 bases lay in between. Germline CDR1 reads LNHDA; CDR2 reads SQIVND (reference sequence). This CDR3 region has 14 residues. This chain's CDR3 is CASSIDRTNTEAFF. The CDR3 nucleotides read TGTGCCAGTAGTATCGACAGAACAAACACTGAAGCTTTCTTT.

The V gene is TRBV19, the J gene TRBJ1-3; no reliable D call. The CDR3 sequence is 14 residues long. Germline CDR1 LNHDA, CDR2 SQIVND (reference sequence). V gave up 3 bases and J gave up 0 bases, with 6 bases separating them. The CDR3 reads CASSILSSGNTIYF. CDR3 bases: TGTGCCAGTAGTATTCTATCCTCTGGAAACACCATATATTTT. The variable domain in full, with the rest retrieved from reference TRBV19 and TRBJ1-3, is DGGITQSPKYLFRKEGQNVTLSCEQNLNHDAMYWYRQDPGQGLRLIYYSQIVNDFQKGDIAEGYSVSREKKESFPLTVTSAQKNPTAFYLCASSILSSGNTIYFGEGSWLTVV.

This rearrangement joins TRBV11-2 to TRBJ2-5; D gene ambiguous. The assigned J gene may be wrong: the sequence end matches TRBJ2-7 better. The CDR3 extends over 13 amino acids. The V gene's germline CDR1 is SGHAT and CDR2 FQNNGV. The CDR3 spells CASSFSGSYEQYF. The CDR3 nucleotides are TGTGCCAGCAGCTTTTCGGGTTCCTACGAGCAGTACTTC.

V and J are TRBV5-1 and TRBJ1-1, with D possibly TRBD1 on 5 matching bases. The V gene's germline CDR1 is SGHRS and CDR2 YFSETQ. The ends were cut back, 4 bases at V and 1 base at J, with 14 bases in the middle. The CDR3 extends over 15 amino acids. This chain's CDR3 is CASSPTPTANTEAFF. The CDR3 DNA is TGCGCCAGCAGCCCAACCCCGACAGCGAACACTGAAGCTTTCTTT.